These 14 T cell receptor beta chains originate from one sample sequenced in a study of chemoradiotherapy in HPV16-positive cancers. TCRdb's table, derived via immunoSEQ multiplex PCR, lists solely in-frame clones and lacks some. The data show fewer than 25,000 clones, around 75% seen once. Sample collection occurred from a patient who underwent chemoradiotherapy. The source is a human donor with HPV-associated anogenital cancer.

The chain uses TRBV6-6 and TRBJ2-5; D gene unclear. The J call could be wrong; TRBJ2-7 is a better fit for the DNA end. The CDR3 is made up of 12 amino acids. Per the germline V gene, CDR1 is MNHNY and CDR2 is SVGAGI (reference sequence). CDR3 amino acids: CASSLSSVEQYF. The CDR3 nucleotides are TGTGCCAGCAGTTTATCCTCGGTCGAGCAGTACTTC.

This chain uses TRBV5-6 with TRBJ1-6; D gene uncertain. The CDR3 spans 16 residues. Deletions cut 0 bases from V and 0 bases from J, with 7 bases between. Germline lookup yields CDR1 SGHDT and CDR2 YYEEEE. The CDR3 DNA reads TGTGCCAGCAGCTTGGGACCCAGCTCCTATAATTCACCCCTCCACTTT. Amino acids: CASSLGPSSYNSPLHF.

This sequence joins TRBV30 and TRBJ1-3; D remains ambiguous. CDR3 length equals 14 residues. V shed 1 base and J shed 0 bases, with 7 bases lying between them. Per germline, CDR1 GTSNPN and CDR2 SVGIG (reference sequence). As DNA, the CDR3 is TGTGCCTGGAGTGGGGAAAGCTCTGGAAACACCATATATTTT. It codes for CAWSGESSGNTIYF.

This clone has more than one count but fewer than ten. The CDR3 region is CASSLEGGGDNQPQHF. CDR3 DNA: TGTGCCAGCAGCTTAGAAGGAGGGGGCGACAATCAGCCCCAGCATTTT. This chain uses TRBV7-2 with TRBJ1-5, with 7 bases aligning to TRBD1. Germline CDR1 is SGHTA and CDR2 is FQGNSA. The trim removed 1 base at V and 3 bases at J, leaving 6 bases unmatched. The CDR3 contains 16 residues.

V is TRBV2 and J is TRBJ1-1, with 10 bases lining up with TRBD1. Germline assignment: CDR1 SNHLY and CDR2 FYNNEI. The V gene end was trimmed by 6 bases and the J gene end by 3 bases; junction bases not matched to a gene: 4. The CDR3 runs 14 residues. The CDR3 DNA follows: TGTGCCAGCAGGATGGGACAGGGGTACACTGAAGCTTTCTTT. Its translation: CASRMGQGYTEAFF.

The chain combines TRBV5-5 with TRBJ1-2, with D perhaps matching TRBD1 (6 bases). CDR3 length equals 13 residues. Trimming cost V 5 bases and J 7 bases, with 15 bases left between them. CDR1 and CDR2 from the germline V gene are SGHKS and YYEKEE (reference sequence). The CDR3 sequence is CASSSTGWSGYTF. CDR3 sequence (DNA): TGTGCCAGCAGTTCAACAGGGTGGTCTGGCTACACCTTC.

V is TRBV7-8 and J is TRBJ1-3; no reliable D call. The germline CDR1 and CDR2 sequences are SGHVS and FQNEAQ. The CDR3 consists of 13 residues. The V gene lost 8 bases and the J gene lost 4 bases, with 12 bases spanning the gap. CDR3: CASSPPGGNTIYF. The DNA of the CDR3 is TGTGCCAGCTCCCCCCCTGGGGGAAACACCATATATTTT.

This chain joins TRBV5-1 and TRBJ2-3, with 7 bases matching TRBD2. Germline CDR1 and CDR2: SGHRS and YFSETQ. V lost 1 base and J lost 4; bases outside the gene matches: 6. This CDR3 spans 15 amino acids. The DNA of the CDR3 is TGCGCCAGCAGCTTGTCGGGGGGTGCGGCAGATACGCAGTATTTT. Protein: CASSLSGGAADTQYF.

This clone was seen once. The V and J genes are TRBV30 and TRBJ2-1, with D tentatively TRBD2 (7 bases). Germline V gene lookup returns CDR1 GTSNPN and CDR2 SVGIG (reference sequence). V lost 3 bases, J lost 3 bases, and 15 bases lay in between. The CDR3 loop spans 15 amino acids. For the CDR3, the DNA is TGTGCCTGGAGCCCGGGGGAGGGGGGCTACAATGAGCAGTTCTTC. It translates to CAWSPGEGGYNEQFF.

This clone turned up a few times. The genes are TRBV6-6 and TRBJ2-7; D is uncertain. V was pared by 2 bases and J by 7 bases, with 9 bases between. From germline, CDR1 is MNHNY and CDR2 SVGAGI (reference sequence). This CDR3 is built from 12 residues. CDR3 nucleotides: TGTGCCAGCAGTTACGAAAGGAGAGAGCAGTACTTC. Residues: CASSYERREQYF.

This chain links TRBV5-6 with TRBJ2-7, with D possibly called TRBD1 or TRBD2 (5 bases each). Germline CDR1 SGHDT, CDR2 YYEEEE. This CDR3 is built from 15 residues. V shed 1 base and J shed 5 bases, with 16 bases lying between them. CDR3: CASSLLDLRGDEQYF. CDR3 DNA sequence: TGTGCCAGCAGCTTGTTGGACCTTCGGGGCGACGAGCAGTACTTC.

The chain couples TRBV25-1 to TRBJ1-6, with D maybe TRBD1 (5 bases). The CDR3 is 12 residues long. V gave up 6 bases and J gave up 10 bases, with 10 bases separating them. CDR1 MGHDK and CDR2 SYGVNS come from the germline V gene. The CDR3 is CASRDTRSPLHF. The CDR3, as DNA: TGTGCCAGCAGGGACACAAGGTCACCCCTCCACTTT.

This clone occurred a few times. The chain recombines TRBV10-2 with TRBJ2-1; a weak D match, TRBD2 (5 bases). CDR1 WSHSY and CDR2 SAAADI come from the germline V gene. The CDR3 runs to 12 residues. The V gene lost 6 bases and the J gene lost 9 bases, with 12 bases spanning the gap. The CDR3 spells CASRRGEGEQFF. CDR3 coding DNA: TGCGCCAGCAGACGGGGTGAGGGTGAGCAGTTCTTC.

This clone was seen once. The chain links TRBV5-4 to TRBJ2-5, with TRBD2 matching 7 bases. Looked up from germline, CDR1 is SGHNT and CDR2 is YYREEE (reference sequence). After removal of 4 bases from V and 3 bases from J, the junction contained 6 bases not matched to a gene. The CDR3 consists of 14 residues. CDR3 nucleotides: TGTGCCAGCAGCGGCGGGACTATGGAAGAGACCCAGTACTTC. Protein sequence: CASSGGTMEETQYF.